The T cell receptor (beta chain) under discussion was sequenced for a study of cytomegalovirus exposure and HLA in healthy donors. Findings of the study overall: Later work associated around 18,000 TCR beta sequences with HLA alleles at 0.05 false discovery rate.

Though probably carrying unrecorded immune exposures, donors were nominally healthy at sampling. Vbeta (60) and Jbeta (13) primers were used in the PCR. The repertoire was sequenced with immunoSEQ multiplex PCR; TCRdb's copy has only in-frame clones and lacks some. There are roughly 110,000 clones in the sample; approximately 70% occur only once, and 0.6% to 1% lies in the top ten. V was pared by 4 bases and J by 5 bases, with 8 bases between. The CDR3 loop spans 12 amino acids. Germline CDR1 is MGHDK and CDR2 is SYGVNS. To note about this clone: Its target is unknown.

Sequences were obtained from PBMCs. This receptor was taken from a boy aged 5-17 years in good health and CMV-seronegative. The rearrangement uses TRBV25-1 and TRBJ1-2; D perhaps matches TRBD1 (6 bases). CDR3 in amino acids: CASSAGQYGYTF. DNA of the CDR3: TGTGCCAGCAGTGCCGGACAGTATGGCTACACCTTC.